This T cell receptor (beta chain) was captured by sequencing in a study of Ad26.COV2.S vaccination and SARS-CoV-2 variants. Across the study: By the intramuscular route, Ad26.COV2.S was given once, or twice 56 days apart.

The CDR3 totals 13 residues. After removal of 5 bases from V and 9 bases from J, the junction contained 8 bases not matched to a gene. Study results and caveats: Similar non-spike TCR breadth was seen in vaccine and placebo recipients. After vaccination, substantial breadth of spike-specific CD8+ and CD4+ responses was reported.

On this clone: Its cognate antigen is unknown.

The assay was immunoSEQ multiplex PCR, and TCRdb's table has in-frame clones only and misses some. Among about 320,000 clones listed, roughly 84% were seen once. The treatment denotes: roughly 19 received Ad26.COV2.S at low or high dose, single or two shots; about five received placebo; per-sample allocation not given. Sampling was performed 63 days after the first vaccine or placebo injection. The TCR sequence derives from a person between 18 and 65 years old who received the Ad26.COV2.S COVID-19 vaccine or a placebo. V gene TRBV12-3 or TRBV12-4 combines with J gene TRBJ2-5; 8 positions agree with TRBD2. Sequencing used peripheral blood, obtained in a trial of Ad26.COV2.S vaccine versus placebo. CDR3 region: CASSQNSGEAQYF. The CDR3 DNA reads TGTGCCAGCAGTCAGAATAGCGGGGAGGCCCAGTACTTC.